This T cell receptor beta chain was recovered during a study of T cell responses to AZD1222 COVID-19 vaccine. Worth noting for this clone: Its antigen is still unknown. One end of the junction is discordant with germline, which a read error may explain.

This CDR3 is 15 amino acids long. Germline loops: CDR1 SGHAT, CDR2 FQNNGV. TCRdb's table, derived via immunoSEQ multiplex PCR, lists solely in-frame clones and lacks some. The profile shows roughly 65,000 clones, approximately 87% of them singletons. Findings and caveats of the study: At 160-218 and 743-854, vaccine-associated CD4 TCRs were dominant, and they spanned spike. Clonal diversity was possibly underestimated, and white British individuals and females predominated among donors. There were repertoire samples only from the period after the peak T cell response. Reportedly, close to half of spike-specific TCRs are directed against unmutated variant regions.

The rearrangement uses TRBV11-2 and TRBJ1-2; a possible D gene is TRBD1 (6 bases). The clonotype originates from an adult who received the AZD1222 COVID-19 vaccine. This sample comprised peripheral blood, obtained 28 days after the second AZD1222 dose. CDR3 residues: CASSFKLQGNDGYTF. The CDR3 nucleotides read TGTGCCAGCAGCTTCAAGCTACAGGGTAACGATGGCTACACCTTC.